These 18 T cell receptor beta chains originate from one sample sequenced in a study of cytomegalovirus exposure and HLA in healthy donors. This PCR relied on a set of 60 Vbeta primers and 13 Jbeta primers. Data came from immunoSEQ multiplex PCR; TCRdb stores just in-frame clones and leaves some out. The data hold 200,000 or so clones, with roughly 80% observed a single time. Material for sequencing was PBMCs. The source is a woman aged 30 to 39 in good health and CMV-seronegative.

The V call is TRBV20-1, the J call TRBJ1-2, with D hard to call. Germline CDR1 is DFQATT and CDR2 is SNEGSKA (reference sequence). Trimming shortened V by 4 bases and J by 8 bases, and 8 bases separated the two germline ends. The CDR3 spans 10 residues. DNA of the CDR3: TGCAGTGCTATCTTCGAGGGCTACACCTTC. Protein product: CSAIFEGYTF.

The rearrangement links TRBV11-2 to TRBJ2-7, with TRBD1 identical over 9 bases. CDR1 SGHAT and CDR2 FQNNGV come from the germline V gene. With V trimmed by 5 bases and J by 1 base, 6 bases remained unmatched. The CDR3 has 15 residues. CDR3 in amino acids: CASSPPGQGSYEQYF. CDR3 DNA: TGTGCCAGCAGCCCGCCGGGACAGGGATCCTACGAGCAGTACTTC.

CDR3 sequence reads: CASALSPEGAGTDTQYF. The DNA for the CDR3 is TGTGCCAGCGCATTATCTCCAGAGGGGGCAGGCACAGATACGCAGTATTTT. The chain uses TRBV7-3 and TRBJ2-3; 7 bases agree with TRBD1. The length of the CDR3 is 17 residues. With V trimmed by 8 bases and J by 1 base, 15 bases remained unmatched. Germline assignment: CDR1 SGHTA and CDR2 FQGTGA.

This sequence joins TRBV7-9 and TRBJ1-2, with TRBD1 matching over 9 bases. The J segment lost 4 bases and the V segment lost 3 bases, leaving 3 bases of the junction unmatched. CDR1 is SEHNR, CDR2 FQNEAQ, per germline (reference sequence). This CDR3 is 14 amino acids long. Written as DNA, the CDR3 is TGTGCCAGCAGCTTCCCGGGACAGGGCTATGGCTACACCTTC. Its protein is CASSFPGQGYGYTF.

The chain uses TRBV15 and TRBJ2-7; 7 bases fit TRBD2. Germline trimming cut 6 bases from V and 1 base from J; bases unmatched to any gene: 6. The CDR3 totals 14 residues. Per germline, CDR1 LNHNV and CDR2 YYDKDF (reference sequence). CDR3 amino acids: CATRSGGGSYEQYF. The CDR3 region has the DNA TGTGCCACCAGGTCGGGCGGGGGATCCTACGAGCAGTACTTC. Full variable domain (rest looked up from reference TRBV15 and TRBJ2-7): DAMVIQNPRYQVTQFGKPVTLSCSQTLNHNVMYWYQQKSSQAPKLLFHYYDKDFNNEADTPDNFQSRRPNTSFCFLDIRSPGLGDTAMYLCATRSGGGSYEQYFGPGTRLTVT.

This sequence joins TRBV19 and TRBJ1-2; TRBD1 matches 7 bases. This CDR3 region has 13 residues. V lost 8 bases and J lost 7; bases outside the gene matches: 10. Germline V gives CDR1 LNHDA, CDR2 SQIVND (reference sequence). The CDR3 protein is CASRRQGEFGYTF. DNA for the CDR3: TGTGCCAGTCGTCGACAGGGAGAATTTGGCTACACCTTC.

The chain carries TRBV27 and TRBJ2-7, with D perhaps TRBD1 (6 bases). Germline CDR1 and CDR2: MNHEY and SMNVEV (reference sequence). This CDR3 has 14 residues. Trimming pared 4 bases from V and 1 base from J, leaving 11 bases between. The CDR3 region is CASSSQTGSYEQYF. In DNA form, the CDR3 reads TGTGCCAGCAGTTCCCAGACAGGATCCTACGAGCAGTACTTC.

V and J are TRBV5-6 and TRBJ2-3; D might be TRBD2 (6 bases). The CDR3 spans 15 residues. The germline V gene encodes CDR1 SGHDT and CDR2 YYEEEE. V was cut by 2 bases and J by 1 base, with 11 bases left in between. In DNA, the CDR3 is TGTGCCAGCAGCTTCCGCGGGAAAGGCACAGATACGCAGTATTTT. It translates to CASSFRGKGTDTQYF.

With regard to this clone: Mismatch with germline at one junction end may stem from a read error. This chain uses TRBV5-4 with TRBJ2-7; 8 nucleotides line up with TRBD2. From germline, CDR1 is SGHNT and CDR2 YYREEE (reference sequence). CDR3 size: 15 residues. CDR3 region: CASTRGGVDSYEQCF. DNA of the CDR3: TGTGCCAGCACCCGGGGGGGCGTGGACTCCTACGAGCAGTGCTTC.

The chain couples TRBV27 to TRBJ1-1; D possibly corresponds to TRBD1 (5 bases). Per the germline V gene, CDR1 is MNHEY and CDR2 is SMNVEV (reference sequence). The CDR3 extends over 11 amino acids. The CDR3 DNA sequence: TGTGATAGGGGCGTGAACACTGAAGCTTTCTTT. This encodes CDRGVNTEAFF.

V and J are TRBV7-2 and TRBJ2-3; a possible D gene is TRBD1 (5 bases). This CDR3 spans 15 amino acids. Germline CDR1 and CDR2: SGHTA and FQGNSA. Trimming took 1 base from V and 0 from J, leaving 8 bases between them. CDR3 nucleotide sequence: TGTGCCAGCAGCTTAGGCCAGGGAAGCACAGATACGCAGTATTTT. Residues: CASSLGQGSTDTQYF.

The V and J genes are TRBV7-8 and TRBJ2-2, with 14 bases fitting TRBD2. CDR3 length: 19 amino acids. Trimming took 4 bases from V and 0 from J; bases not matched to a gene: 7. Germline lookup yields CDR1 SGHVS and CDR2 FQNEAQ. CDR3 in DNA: TGTGCCAGCAGCTCCGGACTAGCGGGGGGCCCCCCGAACACCGGGGAGCTGTTTTTT. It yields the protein CASSSGLAGGPPNTGELFF. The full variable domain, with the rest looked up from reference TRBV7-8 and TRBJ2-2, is GAGVSQSPRYKVAKRGQDVALRCDPISGHVSLFWYQQALGQGPEFLTYFQNEAQLDKSGLPSDRFFAERPEGSVSTLKIQRTQQEDSAVYLCASSSGLAGGPPNTGELFFGEGSRLTVL.

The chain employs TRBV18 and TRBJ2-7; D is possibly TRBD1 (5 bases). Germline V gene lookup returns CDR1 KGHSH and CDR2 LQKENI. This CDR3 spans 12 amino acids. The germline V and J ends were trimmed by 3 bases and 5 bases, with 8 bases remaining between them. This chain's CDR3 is CASSPGPNEQYF. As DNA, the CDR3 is TGTGCCAGCTCACCGGGGCCCAACGAGCAGTACTTC. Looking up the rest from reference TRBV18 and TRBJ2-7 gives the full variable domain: NAGVMQNPRHLVRRRGQEARLRCSPMKGHSHVYWYRQLPEEGLKFMVYLQKENIIDESGMPKERFSAEFPKEGPSILRIQQVVRGDSAAYFCASSPGPNEQYFGPGTRLTVT.

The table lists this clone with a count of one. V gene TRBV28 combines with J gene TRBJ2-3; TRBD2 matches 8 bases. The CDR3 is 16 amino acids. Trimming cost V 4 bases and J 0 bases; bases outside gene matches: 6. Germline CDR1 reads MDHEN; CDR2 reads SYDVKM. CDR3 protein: CASSSLSGKSTDTQYF. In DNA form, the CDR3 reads TGTGCCAGCAGTTCCCTTAGCGGGAAAAGCACAGATACGCAGTATTTT.

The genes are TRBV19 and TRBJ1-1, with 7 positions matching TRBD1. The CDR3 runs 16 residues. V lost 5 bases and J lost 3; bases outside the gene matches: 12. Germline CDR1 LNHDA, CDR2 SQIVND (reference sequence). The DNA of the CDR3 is TGTGCCAGTAGTTTCCCGCAAGGGGGCCGGGACACTGAAGCTTTCTTT. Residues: CASSFPQGGRDTEAFF.

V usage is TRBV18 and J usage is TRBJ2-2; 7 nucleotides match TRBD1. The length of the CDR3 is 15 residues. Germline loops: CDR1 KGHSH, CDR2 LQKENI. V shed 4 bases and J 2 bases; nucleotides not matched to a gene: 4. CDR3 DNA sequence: TGTGCCAGCTCACAGTGGGACAGAAACACCGGGGAGCTGTTTTTT. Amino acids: CASSQWDRNTGELFF.

CDR3: CASSLPRDKNTDTQYF. For the CDR3, the DNA is TGTGCCAGCAGCCTACCCCGGGACAAAAACACAGATACGCAGTATTTT. V is TRBV28 and J is TRBJ2-3; possible D gene TRBD1, 6 bases. The V and J ends lost 6 bases and 2 bases respectively, with 18 bases between them. CDR3 length: 16 residues. Looked up from germline, CDR1 is MDHEN and CDR2 is SYDVKM.

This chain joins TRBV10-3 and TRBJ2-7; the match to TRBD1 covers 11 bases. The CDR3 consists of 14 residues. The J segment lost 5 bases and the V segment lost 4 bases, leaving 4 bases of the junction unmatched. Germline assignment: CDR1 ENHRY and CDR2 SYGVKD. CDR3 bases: TGTGCCATCAGTGTAGGGGGACAGGGGGACGAGCAGTACTTC. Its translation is CAISVGGQGDEQYF.